Presented here are 17 T cell receptor beta chains from one specimen sequenced in a study of cytomegalovirus exposure and HLA in healthy donors. PCR used 60 Vbeta primers and 13 Jbeta primers. The protocol was immunoSEQ multiplex PCR, while the TCRdb copy is restricted to in-frame clones and leaves out a portion. The data hold 90,000 to 110,000 clones, with more than 80% observed a single time. The sample comprised PBMCs. The receptors stem from a man between 18 and 35 years old in good health and CMV-seronegative.

The rearrangement uses TRBV5-4 and TRBJ2-3; TRBD1 aligns across 8 bases. Germline V gene data show CDR1 as SGHNT and CDR2 as YYREEE (reference sequence). There are 15 residues in the CDR3. Trimming at V came to 5 bases and at J to 4 bases, leaving 9 bases not matched to a gene. The chain's CDR3 is CASRSGGSSADTQYF. For the CDR3, the DNA is TGTGCCAGCAGGTCAGGGGGCTCTTCCGCAGATACGCAGTATTTT.

CDR3 amino acids: CSGGDSPTEAFF. As DNA, the CDR3 is TGTTCCGGGGGGGATTCTCCCACTGAAGCTTTCTTT. This sequence joins TRBV7-9 and TRBJ1-1; possibly TRBD1 for D (5 bases). Germline V gene sequence: CDR1 SEHNR, CDR2 FQNEAQ (reference sequence). The CDR3 totals 12 residues.

The chain couples TRBV6-1 to TRBJ2-6; a weak D match, TRBD2 (5 bases). CDR3 length equals 15 residues. V was shortened by 8 bases and J by 0 bases, with 11 bases between the two germline ends. Germline V CDR1 and CDR2: MNHNS, SASEGT. The CDR3 region is CASRGLNSGANVLTF. CDR3 bases: TGTGCCAGCCGAGGACTGAACTCTGGGGCCAACGTCCTGACTTTC.

This clone was seen just once. This chain connects TRBV10-3 to TRBJ2-3, with 7 bases identical to TRBD2. The germline V gene encodes CDR1 ENHRY and CDR2 SYGVKD. V lost 0 bases, J lost 2 bases, and 5 bases stayed unmatched. CDR3 size: 16 residues. The CDR3 nucleotides are TGTGCCATCAGTGAGTCAAAGCGGGGTTCCACAGATACGCAGTATTTT. Its translation: CAISESKRGSTDTQYF.

CDR3 residues: CASSLLSGEGGELFF. The CDR3 DNA reads as TGCGCCAGCAGCTTGCTTTCAGGAGAGGGCGGGGAGCTGTTTTTT. The genes are TRBV5-1 and TRBJ2-2; D is possibly TRBD2 (5 bases). CDR3 length equals 15 residues. Germline V CDR1 and CDR2: SGHRS, YFSETQ. V lost 1 base and J 7 bases, leaving 14 bases between the germline ends.

The chain uses TRBV5-4 and TRBJ2-5; 8 bases are shared with TRBD2. From germline, CDR1 is SGHNT and CDR2 YYREEE (reference sequence). The junction had 10 bases not matched to a gene; V was cut back by 5 bases and J by 4 bases. The CDR3 length is 15 residues. CDR3 DNA sequence: TGTGCCAGCAGTCCTGGGGGGCGGGAGGCAGAGACCCAGTACTTC. It yields the protein CASSPGGREAETQYF.

The chain has TRBV1 and TRBJ1-5; no check of the table's D call, TRBD1, against the DNA was made. TRBV1 is flagged as a pseudogene. The CDR3 consists of 16 residues. The CDR3 DNA reads as TGCACCAGCAGCCACGATGACAGGGGGTCAGGTCAGCCCCAGCATTTT. Its protein product is CTSSHDDRGSGQPQHF.

This chain joins TRBV6-5 and TRBJ2-5, with a weak D call TRBD1 (5 bases). The end of the DNA is better explained by TRBJ2-7, so the J call may be wrong. Germline V gene sequence: CDR1 MNHEY, CDR2 SVGAGI. CDR3 length equals 15 residues. CDR3 in amino acids: CASSSTGVLLYEQYF. The DNA for the CDR3 is TGTGCCAGCAGCTCCACAGGAGTCCTCCTCTACGAGCAGTACTTC.

This clone has a single count. The chain has TRBV27 and TRBJ2-7; 9 bases line up with TRBD1. The CDR3 consists of 15 residues. Germline loops: CDR1 MNHEY, CDR2 SMNVEV (reference sequence). Trimming removed 4 bases from V and 2 bases from J; junction bases left unmatched: 6. The CDR3 DNA follows: TGTGCCAGCAGTTCCGGGACAGGGAGGCCCTACGAGCAGTACTTC. Translating it yields CASSSGTGRPYEQYF.

The chain combines TRBV6-5 with TRBJ2-1, with 8 bases that match TRBD1. This CDR3 contains 15 residues. Germline loops: CDR1 MNHEY, CDR2 SVGAGI. The V segment lost 2 bases and the J segment 8 bases; nucleotides outside the gene matches: 8. CDR3 coding DNA: TGTGCCAGCAGTTACGGGACAGGCCCTCTGGATGAGCAGTTCTTC. This codes for CASSYGTGPLDEQFF.

This clone showed up many times. J is TRBJ2-1 and V is TRBV19; D might be TRBD2 (6 bases). Germline CDR1 is LNHDA and CDR2 is SQIVND (reference sequence). CDR3 length equals 14 residues. V lost 3 bases and J lost 8, with 14 bases in between. The CDR3 DNA reads as TGTGCCAGTAGTATGGGGGGAGAATCCGATGAGCAGTTCTTC. It yields the protein CASSMGGESDEQFF.

The V gene is TRBV27, the J gene TRBJ2-7, with 8 bases identical to TRBD1. This CDR3 region has 14 residues. Germline CDR1 reads MNHEY; CDR2 reads SMNVEV (reference sequence). J lost 5 bases, V lost 3 bases, and 6 bases had no gene match. The CDR3 sequence: CASSLSDRAHEQYF. Written as DNA, the CDR3 is TGTGCCAGCAGTTTGTCGGACAGGGCCCACGAGCAGTACTTC.

This clone has just one count. The CDR3 region is CASTNRGSYGYTF. As DNA, the CDR3 is TGTGCCAGTACCAACAGGGGAAGTTATGGCTACACCTTC. The V call is TRBV19, the J call TRBJ1-2; TRBD1 aligns across 7 bases. The CDR3 has 13 residues. V gave up 7 bases and J gave up 5 bases; unmatched junction bases: 7. The germline CDR1 and CDR2 sequences are LNHDA and SQIVND (reference sequence).

The chain couples TRBV6-5 to TRBJ1-3, with 7 nucleotides matching TRBD1. CDR1 is MNHEY, CDR2 SVGAGI, per germline. CDR3 size: 15 residues. The V gene end was trimmed by 4 bases and the J gene end by 4 bases; junction bases not matched to a gene: 7. The CDR3 protein is CASSSSGQTGNTIYF. The CDR3 bases are TGTGCCAGCAGTTCCTCGGGACAGACGGGAAACACCATATATTTT.

The chain joins TRBV5-1 to TRBJ2-7, with TRBD1 matching 10 bases. J lost 6 bases, V lost 0 bases, and 6 bases had no gene match. This CDR3 is 15 amino acids long. Germline V gives CDR1 SGHRS, CDR2 YFSETQ. CDR3 in DNA: TGCGCCAGCAGCTTGGAGGGACAGGGGTCCCGCGAGCAGTACTTC. Protein product: CASSLEGQGSREQYF.

This sequence joins TRBV5-1 and TRBJ1-1, with 8 bases fitting TRBD1. Trimming cost V 4 bases and J 1 base; bases outside gene matches: 3. Germline-derived CDR1 and CDR2 are SGHRS and YFSETQ. This CDR3 has 14 amino acids. CDR3 loop: CASSGQGGNTEAFF. The DNA for the CDR3 is TGCGCCAGCAGCGGACAGGGTGGGAACACTGAAGCTTTCTTT.

This clone was detected once. The chain is built from TRBV29-1 and TRBJ2-7, with 9 nucleotides matching TRBD2. CDR1 and CDR2 (germline): SQVTM, ANQGSEA. This CDR3 region has 15 residues. V lost 0 bases and J lost 2; bases outside the gene matches: 5. The CDR3 loop reads CSVEDPSGVTYEQYF. CDR3 coding DNA: TGCAGCGTTGAAGATCCTAGCGGGGTTACCTACGAGCAGTACTTC.